This TCR beta chain originates from a study of T cells in Graves' hyperthyroidism and ophthalmopathy. Study summary: Sampling of peripheral blood happened at initial diagnosis, prior to any treatment.

Germline loops: CDR1 DFQATT, CDR2 SNEGSKA (reference sequence). With V trimmed by 6 bases and J by 4 bases, 9 bases remained unmatched. This CDR3 contains 13 residues. Amplification of TCR beta CDR3 regions was performed using RNA transcripts as template. The HTBI set primed first-round TCR CDR3 RT-PCR. MiXCR was run by TCRdb on the multiplex PCR reads, yielding one entry per CDR3 protein. This sample carries a few hundred thousand distinct CDR3 sequences, about 18% of them seen once, and the ten largest clones take 35% to 50%. The PBMCs were sourced from fresh peripheral blood (10 ml). The chain couples TRBV20-1 to TRBJ2-7; 7 bases align to TRBD2. The sequenced sample consisted of blood. The TCR was taken from a man aged 18 to 29 with Graves' ophthalmopathy. DNA of the CDR3: TGCAGTGCCGACGGGGGGACTTCTTACGAGCAGTACTTC. It codes for CSADGGTSYEQYF.